This TCR beta chain emerged from a study of CD4+ T cells in melanoma. The protocol was immunoSEQ multiplex PCR, while the TCRdb copy is restricted to in-frame clones and leaves out a portion. The table has about 14,000 clones, about 60% seen once; the top ten hold roughly 15%. This clone was seen a handful of times. The J segment lost 6 bases and the V segment lost 0 bases, leaving 7 bases of the junction unmatched. The CDR3 is 15 residues long. Germline CDR1 is SGHRS and CDR2 is YFSETQ. The origin of this receptor is a human donor with melanoma. Sequencing input: cells from a culture (not recorded whether cultured in vitro). The chain couples TRBV5-1 to TRBJ1-2, with 8 nucleotides matching TRBD1. In DNA form, the CDR3 reads TGCGCCAGCAGCTTGGGGACAGGGTTGAGTGATGGCTACACCTTC. It yields the protein CASSLGTGLSDGYTF.